This entry lists 6 T cell receptor beta chains sequenced from one sample in a study of blood T cell repertoires in COVID-19 (TCRdb year 2020). Receptor amplification or capture employed the immunoSEQ multiplex PCR assay. Entries here come from immuneACCESS through TCRdb and include only in-frame sequences with V and J called. Some clones fail to appear in such tables; in the studies checked, an unresolved V gene covers under half of the shortfall, and the cause of the remainder is unknown. The sample records tens of thousands of clones, approximately 83% of which are singletons. Roughly 43% of the sample is held by the ten biggest clonotypes. The material sequenced was peripheral blood. The receptors were gathered from a man at least 80 years old with acute or convalescent COVID-19.

The chain employs TRBV9 and TRBJ1-1; the D is unclear. Trimming cost V 2 bases and J 0 bases, with 8 bases left between them. Germline-derived CDR1 and CDR2 are SGDLS and YYNGEE. CDR3 size: 14 residues. The chain's CDR3 is CASSVGRMNTEAFF. As DNA, the CDR3 is TGTGCCAGCAGCGTGGGCAGGATGAACACTGAAGCTTTCTTT.

This clone was detected once. This sequence joins TRBV3-1 (or the pseudogene TRBV3-2) and TRBJ2-3, with 10 bases matching TRBD2. The J segment lost 0 bases and the V segment lost 1 base, leaving 10 bases of the junction unmatched. Germline V gene data show CDR1 as LGHDT and CDR2 as YNNKEL (reference sequence). The CDR3 covers 19 residues. The CDR3 DNA follows: TGTGCCAGCAGCCAAGGGAGGACTAGCGGCATAACAAGCACAGATACGCAGTATTTT. Translating it yields CASSQGRTSGITSTDTQYF.

The rearrangement joins TRBV6-5 to TRBJ1-5, with TRBD1 matching over 9 bases. Germline V CDR1 and CDR2: MNHEY, SVGAGI. V lost 4 bases to trimming and J lost 4 bases; unmatched junction nucleotides: 2. This CDR3 has 14 amino acids. The CDR3 sequence: CASSSGQGNQPQHF. The CDR3 nucleotides are TGTGCCAGCAGTTCCGGACAGGGGAATCAGCCCCAGCATTTT.

The V and J genes are TRBV5-6 and TRBJ1-1, with D possibly TRBD1 on 5 matching bases. The CDR3 is 13 residues long. Trimming cost V 1 base and J 1 base, with 5 bases left between them. In germline, CDR1 is SGHDT, CDR2 YYEEEE. For the CDR3, the DNA is TGTGCCAGCAGCTTGAGGGGGAACACTGAAGCTTTCTTT. The encoded protein is CASSLRGNTEAFF. The variable domain in full, with the rest retrieved from reference TRBV5-6 and TRBJ1-1, is DAGVTQSPTHLIKTRGQQVTLRCSPKSGHDTVSWYQQALGQGPQFIFQYYEEEERQRGNFPDRFSGHQFPNYSSELNVNALLLGDSALYLCASSLRGNTEAFFGQGTRLTVV.

The chain has TRBV7-2 and TRBJ2-2, with D possibly TRBD1 on 5 matching bases. CDR3 length equals 15 residues. The germline CDR1 and CDR2 sequences are SGHTA and FQGNSA. V was shortened by 1 base and J by 5 bases, with 11 bases between the two germline ends. DNA for the CDR3: TGTGCCAGCAGCTTAGTCTTTACAGGTACCGGGGAGCTGTTTTTT. Its protein is CASSLVFTGTGELFF.

This rearrangement joins TRBV27 to TRBJ1-6; a possible D gene is TRBD1 (5 bases). The germline gives CDR1 MNHEY, CDR2 SMNVEV (reference sequence). Trimming stripped 6 bases from V and 3 bases from J, with 12 bases between. This CDR3 has 15 amino acids. The CDR3 DNA follows: TGTGCCAGCAGCTCCGACAGTCGCTATAATTCACCCCTCCACTTT. Protein product: CASSSDSRYNSPLHF.